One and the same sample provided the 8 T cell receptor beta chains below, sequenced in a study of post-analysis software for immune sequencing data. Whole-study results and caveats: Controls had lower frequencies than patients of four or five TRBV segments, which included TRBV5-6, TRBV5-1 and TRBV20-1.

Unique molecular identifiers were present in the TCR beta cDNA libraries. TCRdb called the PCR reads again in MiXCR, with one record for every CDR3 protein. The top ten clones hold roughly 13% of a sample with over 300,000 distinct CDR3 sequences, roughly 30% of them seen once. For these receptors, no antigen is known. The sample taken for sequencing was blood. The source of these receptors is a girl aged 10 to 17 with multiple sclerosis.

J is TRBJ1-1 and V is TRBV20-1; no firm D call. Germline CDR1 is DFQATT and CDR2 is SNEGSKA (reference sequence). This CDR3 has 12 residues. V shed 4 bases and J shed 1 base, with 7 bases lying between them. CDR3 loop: CSAKAENTEAFF. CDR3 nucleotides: TGCAGTGCTAAAGCGGAGAACACTGAAGCTTTCTTT.

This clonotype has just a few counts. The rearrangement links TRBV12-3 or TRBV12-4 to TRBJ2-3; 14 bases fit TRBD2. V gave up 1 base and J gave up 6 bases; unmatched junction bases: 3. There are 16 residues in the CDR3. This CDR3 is CASSLGLAGGHDTQYF. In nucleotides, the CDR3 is TGTGCCAGCAGTTTAGGACTAGCGGGGGGGCACGATACGCAGTATTTT.

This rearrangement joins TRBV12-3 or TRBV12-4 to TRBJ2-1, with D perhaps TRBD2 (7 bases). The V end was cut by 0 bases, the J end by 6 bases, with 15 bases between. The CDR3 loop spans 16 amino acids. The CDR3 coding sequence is TGTGCCAGCAGTTTAGCTGGGGGGGCCCTCCGCAATGAGCAGTTCTTC. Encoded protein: CASSLAGGALRNEQFF.

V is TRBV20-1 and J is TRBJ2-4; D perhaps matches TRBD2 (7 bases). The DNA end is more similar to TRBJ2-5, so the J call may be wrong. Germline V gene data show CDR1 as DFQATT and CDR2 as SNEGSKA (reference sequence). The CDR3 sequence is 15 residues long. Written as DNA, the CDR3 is TGCAGTGCTAGCGGGGGGCAAACCCCCGAGGAGACCCAGTACTTC. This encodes CSASGGQTPEETQYF.

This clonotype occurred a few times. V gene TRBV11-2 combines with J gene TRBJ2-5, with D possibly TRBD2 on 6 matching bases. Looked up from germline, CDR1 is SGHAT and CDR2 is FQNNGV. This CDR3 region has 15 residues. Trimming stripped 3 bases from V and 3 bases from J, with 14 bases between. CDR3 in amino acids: CASSLDGGSKETQYF. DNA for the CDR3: TGTGCCAGCAGCTTGGACGGGGGATCCAAAGAGACCCAGTACTTC.

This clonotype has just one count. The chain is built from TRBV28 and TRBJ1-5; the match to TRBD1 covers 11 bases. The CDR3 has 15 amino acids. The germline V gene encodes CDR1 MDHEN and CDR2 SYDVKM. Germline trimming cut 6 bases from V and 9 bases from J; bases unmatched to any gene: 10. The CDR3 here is CASSRSGTGGMPQHF. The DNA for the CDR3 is TGTGCCAGCAGCCGGTCCGGGACAGGGGGTATGCCCCAGCATTTT.

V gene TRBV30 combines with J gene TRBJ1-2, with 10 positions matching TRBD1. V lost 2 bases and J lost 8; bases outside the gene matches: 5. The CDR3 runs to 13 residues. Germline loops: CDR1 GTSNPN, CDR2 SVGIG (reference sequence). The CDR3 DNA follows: TGTGCCTGGAGTTCCGGGACAGGGGTCGGCTACACCTTC. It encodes CAWSSGTGVGYTF.

CDR3 loop: CASSLWRAGISTDTQYF. In DNA, the CDR3 is TGTGCCAGCAGTTTATGGAGGGCAGGGATTAGCACAGATACGCAGTATTTT. This rearrangement joins TRBV28 to TRBJ2-3, with D perhaps being TRBD1 or TRBD2 (5 bases each). CDR3 size: 17 residues. CDR1 is MDHEN and CDR2 is SYDVKM in the germline V gene. Trimming left V 0 bases short and J 0 bases short, with 13 bases between. Combining the CDR3 with reference TRBV28 and TRBJ2-3 gives the whole variable domain DVKVTQSSRYLVKRTGEKVFLECVQDMDHENMFWYRQDPGLGLRLIYFSYDVKMKEKGDIPEGYSVSREKKERFSLILESASTNQTSMYLCASSLWRAGISTDTQYFGPGTRLTVL.